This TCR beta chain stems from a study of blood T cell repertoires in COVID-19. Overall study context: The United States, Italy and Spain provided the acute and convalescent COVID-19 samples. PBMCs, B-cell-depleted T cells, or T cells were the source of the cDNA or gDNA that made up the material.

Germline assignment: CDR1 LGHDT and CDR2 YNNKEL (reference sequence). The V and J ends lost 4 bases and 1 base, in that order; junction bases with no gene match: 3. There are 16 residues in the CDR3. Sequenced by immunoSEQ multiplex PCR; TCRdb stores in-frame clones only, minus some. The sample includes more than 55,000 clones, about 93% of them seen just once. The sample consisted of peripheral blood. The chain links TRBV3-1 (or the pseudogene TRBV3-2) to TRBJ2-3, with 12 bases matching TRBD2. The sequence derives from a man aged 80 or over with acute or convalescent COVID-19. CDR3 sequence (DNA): TGTGCCAGCAGCCTGGGACTAGCGGGCCGCACAGATACGCAGTATTTT. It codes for CASSLGLAGRTDTQYF.